This is a list of T cell receptor beta chains from one sample in a study of T cell changes during pregnancy in multiple sclerosis. Assay: immunoSEQ multiplex PCR; the TCRdb copy retains only in-frame clones and omits some. The repertoire holds about 49,000 clones, with 94% as singletons. Sequenced material: CD8+ T cells from peripheral blood mononuclear cells, taken before pregnancy. These receptors were taken from a female donor with multiple sclerosis, enrolled in a pregnancy study. The CDR3 runs from the conserved cysteine through the conserved F or W. The D gene is left open where the match is weak. Only part of the rows carry a size: once, few, many, or a class if the clone is expanded.

j_call d_call clone_size v_call cdr3_aa cdr3_nt
TRBJ2-3 . once TRBV27 CASSLNAVDTQYF TGTGCCAGCAGTTTAAATGCAGTAGATACGCAGTATTTT
TRBJ1-1 . . TRBV18 CASAPGDTEAFF TGTGCCAGCGCCCCAGGGGACACTGAAGCTTTCTTT
TRBJ1-2 TRBD1 few TRBV5-1 CASSFLTGDGGYTF TGCGCCAGCAGCTTCTTGACAGGGGACGGTGGCTACACCTTC
TRBJ2-7 TRBD1 . TRBV7-6 CASSLRDSSYEQYF TGTGCCAGCAGCTTACGGGACAGCTCCTACGAGCAGTACTTC
TRBJ1-2 . . TRBV27 CASSLGGQGWWGYTF TGTGCCAGCAGTTTGGGGGGGCAGGGATGGTGGGGCTACACCTTC
TRBJ1-1 . . TRBV11-2 CASSPRVFTEAFF TGTGCCAGCAGTCCCAGGGTTTTCACTGAAGCTTTCTTT
TRBJ1-2 . . TRBV10-3 CAIEVSRGMGGYTF TGTGCCATCGAGGTTTCTCGGGGAATGGGTGGCTACACCTTC
TRBJ2-2 TRBD1 . TRBV27 CASSARTGGNTGELFF TGTGCCAGCAGTGCCCGGACAGGGGGGAACACCGGGGAGCTGTTTTTT
TRBJ2-7 . . TRBV11-3 CASSLAGNYEQYF TGTGCCAGCAGCTTGGCCGGGAACTACGAGCAGTACTTC
TRBJ1-1 . . TRBV19 CASRQITNTEAFF TGTGCCAGTCGACAGATAACGAACACTGAAGCTTTCTTT
TRBJ2-7 TRBD1 . TRBV12-5 CASGLGTGYEQYF TGTGCTAGTGGTTTGGGGACAGGGTACGAGCAGTACTTC
TRBJ1-3 . . TRBV7-6 CASSSMGAGAGNTIYF TGTGCCAGCAGCTCGATGGGGGCAGGGGCAGGAAACACCATATATTTT
TRBJ1-1 . . TRBV19 CASSLTPWAVEAFF TGTGCCAGTAGCCTGACACCATGGGCAGTTGAAGCTTTCTTT
TRBJ1-2 . . TRBV29-1 CSTDSEGGPAGYGYTF TGCAGCACCGACTCCGAGGGCGGGCCCGCTGGCTATGGCTACACCTTC
TRBJ2-7 TRBD1 . TRBV19 CASSPAGQGSYEQYF TGTGCCAGTAGTCCCGCGGGACAGGGGTCCTACGAGCAGTACTTC